Sequencing of this TCR beta chain was carried out in a study of T cells expressing NK-cell markers. General observations from the study: The contribution of dominant NKG2C+ clonotypes to CD8+ T cells in six or seven donors was about 1.0-7.5%.

The CDR3 is 16 amino acids. CDR1 is SGHRS, CDR2 YFSETQ, per germline. On this clonotype itself: Its target is unknown.

TCRdb reworked the 5' RACE reads into one entry per CDR3 protein, no DNA. The sample shows a few hundred thousand distinct CDR3 sequences, and around 5.3% sits with its ten largest clones. Sequences were obtained from blood T cells: a sorted CD56 or NKG2C T cell subset, CD4+ or CD8+ T cells, or bulk PBMC T cells (not recorded which). The TCR comes from a man aged 18-70 years in good health. The chain carries TRBV5-1 and TRBJ1-5; TCRdb's assignment of TRBD1 cannot be checked, as there is no DNA. This chain's CDR3 is CASSLEVRVSNQPQHF.